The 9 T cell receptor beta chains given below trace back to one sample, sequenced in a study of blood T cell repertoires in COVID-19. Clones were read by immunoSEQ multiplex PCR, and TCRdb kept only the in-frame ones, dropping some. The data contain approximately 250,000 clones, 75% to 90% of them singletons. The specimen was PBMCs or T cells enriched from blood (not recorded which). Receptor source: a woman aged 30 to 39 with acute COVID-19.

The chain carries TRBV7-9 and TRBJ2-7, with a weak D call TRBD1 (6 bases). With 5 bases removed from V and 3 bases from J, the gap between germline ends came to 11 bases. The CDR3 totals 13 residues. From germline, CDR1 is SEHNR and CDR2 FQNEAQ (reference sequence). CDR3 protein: CASSPKQGYEQYF. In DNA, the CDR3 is TGTGCCAGCAGCCCGAAACAGGGCTACGAGCAGTACTTC.

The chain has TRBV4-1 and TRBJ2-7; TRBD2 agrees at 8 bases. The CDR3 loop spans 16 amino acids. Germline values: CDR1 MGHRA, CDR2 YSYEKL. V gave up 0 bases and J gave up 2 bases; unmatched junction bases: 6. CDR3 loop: CASSQDNPAGAYEQYF. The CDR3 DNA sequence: TGCGCCAGCAGCCAAGACAACCCAGCGGGAGCCTACGAGCAGTACTTC.

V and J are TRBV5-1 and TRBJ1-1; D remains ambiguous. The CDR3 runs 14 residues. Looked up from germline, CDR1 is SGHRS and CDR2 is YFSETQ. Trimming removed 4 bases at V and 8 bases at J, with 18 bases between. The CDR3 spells CASSIGPSSGEAFF. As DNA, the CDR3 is TGCGCCAGCAGCATCGGACCGTCTTCGGGAGAAGCTTTCTTT.

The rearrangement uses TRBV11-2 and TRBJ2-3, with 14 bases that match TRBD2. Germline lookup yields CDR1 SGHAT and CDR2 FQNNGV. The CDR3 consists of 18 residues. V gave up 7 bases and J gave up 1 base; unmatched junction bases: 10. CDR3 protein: CASTRSGTSGSGTDTQYF. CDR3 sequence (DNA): TGTGCCAGCACCAGATCCGGGACTAGCGGGAGCGGCACAGATACGCAGTATTTT.

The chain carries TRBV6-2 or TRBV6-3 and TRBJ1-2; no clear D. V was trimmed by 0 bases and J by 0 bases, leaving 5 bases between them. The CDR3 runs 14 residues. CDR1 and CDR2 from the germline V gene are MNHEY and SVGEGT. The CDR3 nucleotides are TGTGCCAGCAGTTACTCGCAGTCTAACTATGGCTACACCTTC. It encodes CASSYSQSNYGYTF.

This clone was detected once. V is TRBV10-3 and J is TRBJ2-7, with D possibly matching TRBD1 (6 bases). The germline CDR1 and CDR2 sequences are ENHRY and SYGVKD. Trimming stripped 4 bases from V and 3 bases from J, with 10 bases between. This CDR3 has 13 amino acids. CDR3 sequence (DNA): TGTGCCATCAGTGGAAAAGGGGGCTACGAGCAGTACTTC. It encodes CAISGKGGYEQYF.

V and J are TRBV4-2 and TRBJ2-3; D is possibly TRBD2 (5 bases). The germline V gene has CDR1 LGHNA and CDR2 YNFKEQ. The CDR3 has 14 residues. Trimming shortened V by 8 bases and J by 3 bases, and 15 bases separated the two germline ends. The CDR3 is CASATRLWTDTQYF. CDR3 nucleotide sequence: TGTGCCAGCGCAACTAGACTCTGGACAGATACGCAGTATTTT.

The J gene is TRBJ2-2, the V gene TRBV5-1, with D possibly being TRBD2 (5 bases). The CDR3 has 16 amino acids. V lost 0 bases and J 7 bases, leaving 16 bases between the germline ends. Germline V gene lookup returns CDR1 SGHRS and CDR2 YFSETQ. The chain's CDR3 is CASSLALRGLSGELFF. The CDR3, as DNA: TGCGCCAGCAGCTTGGCCTTAAGAGGGCTCAGCGGGGAGCTGTTTTTT.

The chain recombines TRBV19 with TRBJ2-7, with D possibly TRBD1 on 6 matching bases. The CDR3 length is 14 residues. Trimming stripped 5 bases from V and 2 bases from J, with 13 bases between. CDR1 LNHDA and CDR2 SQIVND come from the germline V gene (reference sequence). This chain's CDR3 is CASSFPGQAYEQYF. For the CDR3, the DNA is TGTGCCAGTAGTTTCCCGGGACAAGCCTACGAGCAGTACTTC.